This TCR beta chain was sequenced in a study of blood T cell repertoires in COVID-19. Study in general: Samples of COVID-19 (acute and convalescent) were obtained from the United States, Italy and Spain.

TCRdb keeps only in-frame clones here, not all; method: immunoSEQ multiplex PCR. The top ten hold around 0.86% of the sample, which has a few hundred thousand clones, roughly 90% seen once. The CDR3 is made up of 15 amino acids. Germline lookup yields CDR1 SGHDT and CDR2 YYEEEE. V was pared by 1 base and J by 7 bases, with 15 bases between. Participants spanned ages about 18 to 90 years and resided in about 24 US areas. The study recruited exposed participants who had met a COVID-19 case within 2 weeks before entry. The sequencing sample was made of PBMCs or T cells enriched from blood (not recorded which). The chain couples TRBV5-6 to TRBJ1-5; tentative D call: TRBD1 (5 bases). The sequence came from a woman in her forties who had been exposed to COVID-19. CDR3 amino acids: CASSLRQPGRQPQHF. In DNA, the CDR3 is TGTGCCAGCAGCTTGCGACAGCCGGGGAGGCAGCCCCAGCATTTT. The full variable domain, its missing parts supplied by reference TRBV5-6 and TRBJ1-5, is DAGVTQSPTHLIKTRGQQVTLRCSPKSGHDTVSWYQQALGQGPQFIFQYYEEEERQRGNFPDRFSGHQFPNYSSELNVNALLLGDSALYLCASSLRQPGRQPQHFGDGTRLSIL.